This T cell receptor beta chain was captured in a study of blood T cell repertoires in COVID-19. Background on the study: The United States, Italy and Spain provided the acute and convalescent COVID-19 samples. Sources were T cells, B-cell-depleted T cells, or PBMCs; the material itself was cDNA or gDNA.

This CDR3 is 13 amino acids long. Germline V gives CDR1 LNHDA, CDR2 SQIVND (reference sequence). In the authors' workflow: Counts of nucleated cells, estimated from reference gene primer amplification, were obtained. Repertoires were generated with immunoSEQ multiplex PCR, while TCRdb's copy carries only in-frame clones and drops some. Clone size and the V and J calls come from that table; the DNA yielded D and trimming. The top ten clones hold roughly a fifth of a sample with 130,000 or so clones, over 70% of them seen once. Sequenced input: peripheral blood. The clonotype originates from an elderly man with acute or convalescent COVID-19. V is TRBV19 and J is TRBJ2-2, with 7 bases that match TRBD2. This CDR3 reads CASGGDGTGELFF. The CDR3 region has the DNA TGTGCGAGTGGGGGGGACGGCACCGGGGAGCTGTTTTTT. Supplemented by reference TRBV19 and TRBJ2-2, the full variable domain reads DGGITQSPKYLFRKEGQNVTLSCEQNLNHDAMYWYRQDPGQGLRLIYYSQIVNDFQKGDIAEGYSVSREKKESFPLTVTSAQKNPTAFYLCASGGDGTGELFFGEGSRLTVL.